The 3 T cell receptor beta chains listed next were all sequenced from one sample in a study of T cell responses to AZD1222 COVID-19 vaccine. Produced via immunoSEQ multiplex PCR; TCRdb's table is partial and in-frame only. Among 80,000 to 100,000 clones listed, around 88% were seen once. Sequenced material: peripheral blood, taken on day 0 of MenACWY control vaccination. The origin of the receptors is an adult in good health.

The chain uses TRBV10-3 and TRBJ1-3, with D possibly TRBD1 on 5 matching bases. Germline V gene data show CDR1 as ENHRY and CDR2 as SYGVKD. The V end was cut by 3 bases, the J end by 0 bases, with 12 bases between. This CDR3 contains 16 residues. CDR3 sequence reads: CAISDLGVGSGNTIYF. CDR3 coding DNA: TGTGCCATCAGTGATCTAGGGGTAGGCTCTGGAAACACCATATATTTT.

CDR3 loop: CASSLLGSNQPQHF. The DNA for the CDR3 is TGTGCCAGCAGCTTGTTGGGGAGCAATCAGCCCCAGCATTTT. The chain recombines TRBV5-6 with TRBJ1-5; D uncertain. Germline V gene lookup returns CDR1 SGHDT and CDR2 YYEEEE. There are 14 residues in the CDR3. V lost 1 base and J 1 base, leaving 6 bases between the germline ends.

The chain couples TRBV2 to TRBJ1-5; D uncertain. The CDR3 has 15 residues. Germline CDR1 SNHLY, CDR2 FYNNEI. Trimming left V 6 bases short and J 0 bases short, with 12 bases between. CDR3 nucleotide sequence: TGTGCCAGCAGGCGCGGGCAGGTTAGCAATCAGCCCCAGCATTTT. Translating it yields CASRRGQVSNQPQHF.